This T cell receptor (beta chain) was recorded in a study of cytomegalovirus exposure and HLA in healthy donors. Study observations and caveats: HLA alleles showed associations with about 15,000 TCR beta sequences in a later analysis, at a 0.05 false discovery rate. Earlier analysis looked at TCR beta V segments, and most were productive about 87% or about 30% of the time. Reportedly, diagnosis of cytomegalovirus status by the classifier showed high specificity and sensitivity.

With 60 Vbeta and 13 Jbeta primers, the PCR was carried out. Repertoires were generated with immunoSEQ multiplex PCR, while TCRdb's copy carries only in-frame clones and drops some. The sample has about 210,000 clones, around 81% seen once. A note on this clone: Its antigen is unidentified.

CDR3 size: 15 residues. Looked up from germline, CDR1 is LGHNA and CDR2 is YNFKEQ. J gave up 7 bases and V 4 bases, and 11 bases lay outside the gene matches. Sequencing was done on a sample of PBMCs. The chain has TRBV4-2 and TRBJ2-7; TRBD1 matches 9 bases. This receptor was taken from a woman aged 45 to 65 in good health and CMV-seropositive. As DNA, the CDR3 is TGTGCCAGCAGCCCACGGACAGGGGCCCCTCGGGAGCAGTACTTC. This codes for CASSPRTGAPREQYF.